The rows below give T cell receptor beta chains drawn from one sample of a study of CD8 T cells in ankylosing spondylitis. Via MiXCR, TCRdb re-called the 5' RACE reads, giving one row per CDR3 protein. The sample has under 150,000 distinct CDR3 sequences; roughly an eighth are singletons. The material sequenced was blood, either unsorted or a sorted T cell fraction (not recorded which). The source is a female donor with ankylosing spondylitis or in good health (not recorded which). The CDR3 runs from the conserved cysteine through the conserved F or W. The order of the fields is J gene, clone size, CDR3 length, D gene, V gene, CDR3 protein, CDR3 DNA. A D gene is named only where the DNA matches it firmly. Part of the rows lack a size; the others show once, few, many or a class for expanded clones.

TRBJ2-5 . 14 . TRBV3-1 CASSQPSGGQTQYF TGTGCCAGCAGCCAACCGTCAGGGGGGCAGACCCAGTACTTC
TRBJ2-3 few 13 . TRBV5-1 CASWRQGADTQYF TGCGCCAGCTGGCGGCAGGGCGCAGATACGCAGTATTTT
TRBJ2-3 . 13 . TRBV20-1 CSARVPYSDTQYF TGCAGTGCTAGAGTCCCTTATTCAGATACGCAGTATTTT
TRBJ2-1 few 13 TRBD1 TRBV20-1 CSATPDRYNEQFF TGCAGTGCTACCCCGGACAGGTACAATGAGCAGTTCTTC
TRBJ2-1 . 14 TRBD2 TRBV2 CASTTSGGANEQFF TGTGCCAGCACCACTAGCGGGGGGGCGAATGAGCAGTTCTTC
TRBJ2-2 many 16 TRBD2 TRBV5-1 CASSLGDYLNTGELFF TGCGCCAGCAGCTTGGGGGACTATCTCAACACCGGGGAGCTGTTTTTT
TRBJ2-7 . 18 TRBD1 TRBV28 CASSTTDRVRRSAFEQYF TGTGCCAGCAGTACCACGGACAGGGTTCGTCGGTCCGCTTTCGAGCAGTACTTC
TRBJ2-7 . 13 . TRBV18 CASSPVGSYEQYF TGTGCCAGCTCACCGGTAGGCTCCTACGAGCAGTACTTC
TRBJ2-1 many 14 . TRBV5-1 CASSLGIGVNEQFF TGCGCCAGCAGCTTGGGAATCGGAGTAAATGAGCAGTTCTTC
TRBJ2-5 . 14 TRBD2 TRBV5-5 CASTPTSGQETQYF TGTGCCAGCACCCCTACTAGCGGCCAAGAGACCCAGTACTTC
TRBJ1-2 . 13 TRBD1 TRBV7-9 CASSRLDRDGYTF TGTGCCAGCAGCCGCTTGGACAGGGATGGCTACACCTTC
TRBJ2-1 . 17 TRBD2 TRBV9 CASSVGLAGVEYNEQFF TGTGCCAGCAGCGTAGGACTAGCGGGAGTGGAATACAATGAGCAGTTCTTC
TRBJ2-2 few 15 TRBD1 TRBV7-2 CASSGRQGHTGELFF TGTGCCAGCAGCGGAAGACAGGGGCACACCGGGGAGCTGTTTTTT
TRBJ2-3 many 15 . TRBV6-1 CASSAWQGLPDTQYF TGTGCCAGCAGCGCATGGCAGGGCTTACCAGATACGCAGTATTTT
TRBJ2-3 few 19 TRBD2 TRBV7-6 CASSLGSPGLVFFTDTQYF TGTGCCAGCAGCTTGGGGTCACCGGGACTAGTCTTCTTCACAGATACGCAGTATTTT
TRBJ1-2 . 16 TRBD1 TRBV4-1 CASSDTSYRGDYGYTF TGCGCCAGCAGCGACACTTCATACAGGGGCGACTATGGCTACACCTTC
TRBJ2-2 . 16 TRBD1 TRBV2 CASRLIGDRGTGELFF TGTGCCAGCAGACTAATTGGGGACAGGGGCACCGGGGAGCTGTTTTTT
TRBJ1-1 many 14 . TRBV5-1 CASSSDGLNTEAFF TGCGCCAGCAGCTCCGACGGTTTGAACACTGAAGCTTTCTTT
TRBJ2-3 few 13 . TRBV7-3 CASSLTTSDTQYF TGTGCCAGCAGCTTAACCACTTCAGATACGCAGTATTTT
TRBJ1-5 many 15 . TRBV24-1 CATSDPGSLNQPQHF TGTGCCACCAGTGACCCCGGGTCCCTCAATCAGCCCCAGCATTTT
TRBJ2-6 many 15 . TRBV9 CASSVEGFGANVLTF TGTGCCAGCAGCGTAGAGGGTTTTGGGGCCAACGTCCTGACTTTC
TRBJ1-1 few 14 . TRBV25-1 CASSEWGEGTEAFF TGTGCCAGCAGTGAATGGGGGGAGGGCACTGAAGCTTTCTTT
TRBJ1-2 few 14 . TRBV3-1 CASSPHVGNGGYTF TGTGCCAGCAGCCCCCACGTGGGCAACGGTGGCTACACCTTC
TRBJ2-7 few 14 . TRBV3-1 CASSQDRGRYEQYF TGTGCCAGCAGCCAAGATCGGGGGAGATACGAGCAGTACTTC
TRBJ1-5 few 19 TRBD1 TRBV5-1 CASSYRPRQGMMGNQPQHF TGCGCCAGCAGCTACCGACCCAGACAGGGGATGATGGGCAATCAGCCCCAGCATTTT
TRBJ1-5 many 16 TRBD1 TRBV10-3 CAISARGQGDNQPQHF TGTGCCATCAGTGCAAGAGGACAGGGTGACAATCAGCCCCAGCATTTT
TRBJ2-1 many 12 TRBD1 TRBV6-4 CASSDRDRGQFF TGTGCCAGCAGTGACCGCGACAGGGGGCAGTTCTTC
TRBJ2-2 few 15 . TRBV3-1 CASSQTGLNTGELFF TGTGCCAGCAGTCAGACAGGATTGAACACCGGGGAGCTGTTTTTT
TRBJ2-5 few 12 . TRBV20-1 CSATLDGETQYF TGCAGTGCTACTCTTGACGGAGAGACCCAGTACTTC
TRBJ1-5 few 17 TRBD1 TRBV19 CASTPGQGSYSNHPQHF TGTGCCAGTACTCCGGGACAGGGGAGTTATAGCAATCACCCCCAGCATTTT
TRBJ1-2 many 13 TRBD1 TRBV5-6 CASSLRQGDGYTF TGTGCCAGCAGCTTACGACAGGGTGATGGCTACACCTTC